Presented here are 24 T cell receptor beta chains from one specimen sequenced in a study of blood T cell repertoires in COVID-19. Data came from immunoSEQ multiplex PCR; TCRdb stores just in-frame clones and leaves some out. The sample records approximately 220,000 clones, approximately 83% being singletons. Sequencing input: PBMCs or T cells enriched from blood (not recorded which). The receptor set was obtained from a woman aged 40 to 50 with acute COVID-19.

Here the CDR3 reads CASRPWGHPIGTEAFF. CDR3 coding DNA: TGCGCCAGCAGGCCATGGGGACATCCCATTGGGACTGAAGCTTTCTTT. The rearrangement joins TRBV23-1 to TRBJ1-1, with D possibly being TRBD1 (6 bases). TRBV23-1 is an ORF for which the function is uncertain. The CDR3 consists of 16 residues. Trimming shortened V by 6 bases and J by 5 bases, and 22 bases separated the two germline ends.

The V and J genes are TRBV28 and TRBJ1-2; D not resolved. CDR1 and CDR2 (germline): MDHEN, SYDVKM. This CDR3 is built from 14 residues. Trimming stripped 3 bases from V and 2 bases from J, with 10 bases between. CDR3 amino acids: CASSLGGSNYGYTF. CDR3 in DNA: TGTGCCAGCAGTTTGGGAGGGTCGAACTATGGCTACACCTTC.

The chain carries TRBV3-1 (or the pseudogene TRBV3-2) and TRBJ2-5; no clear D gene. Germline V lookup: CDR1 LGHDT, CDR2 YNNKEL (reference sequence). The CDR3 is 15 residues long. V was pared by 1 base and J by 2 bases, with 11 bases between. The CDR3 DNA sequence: TGTGCCAGCAGCCAAGTACCCAGTTGGCAAGAGACCCAGTACTTC. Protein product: CASSQVPSWQETQYF.

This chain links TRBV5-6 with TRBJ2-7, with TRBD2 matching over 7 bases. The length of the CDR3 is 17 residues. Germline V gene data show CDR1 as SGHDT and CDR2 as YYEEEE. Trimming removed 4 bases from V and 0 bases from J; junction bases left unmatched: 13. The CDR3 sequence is CASSPVASGHSSYEQYF. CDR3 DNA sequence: TGTGCCAGCAGCCCCGTAGCTAGCGGACACAGCTCCTACGAGCAGTACTTC.

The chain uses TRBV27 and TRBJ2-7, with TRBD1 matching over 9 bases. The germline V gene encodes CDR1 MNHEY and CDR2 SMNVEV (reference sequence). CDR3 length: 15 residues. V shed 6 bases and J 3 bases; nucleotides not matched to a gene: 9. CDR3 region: CASSITGGIFYEQYF. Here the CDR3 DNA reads TGTGCCAGCAGCATCACAGGGGGCATCTTCTACGAGCAGTACTTC.

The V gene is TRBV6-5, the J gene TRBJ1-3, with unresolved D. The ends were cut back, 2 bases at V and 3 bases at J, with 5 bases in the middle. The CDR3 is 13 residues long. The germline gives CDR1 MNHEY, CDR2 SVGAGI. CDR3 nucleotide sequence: TGTGCCAGCAGTTACGAGGTTGGAAACACCATATATTTT. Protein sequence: CASSYEVGNTIYF.

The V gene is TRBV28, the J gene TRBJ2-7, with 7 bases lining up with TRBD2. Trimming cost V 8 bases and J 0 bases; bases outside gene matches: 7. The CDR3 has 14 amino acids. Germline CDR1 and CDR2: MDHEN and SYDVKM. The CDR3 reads CASQGGPASYEQYF. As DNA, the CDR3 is TGTGCCAGCCAGGGAGGGCCCGCCTCCTACGAGCAGTACTTC.

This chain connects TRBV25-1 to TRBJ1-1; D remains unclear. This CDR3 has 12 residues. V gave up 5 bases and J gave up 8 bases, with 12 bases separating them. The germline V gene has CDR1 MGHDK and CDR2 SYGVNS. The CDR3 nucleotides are TGTGCCAGCAGTCAGGTCCCTGGGGAAGCTTTCTTT. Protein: CASSQVPGEAFF.

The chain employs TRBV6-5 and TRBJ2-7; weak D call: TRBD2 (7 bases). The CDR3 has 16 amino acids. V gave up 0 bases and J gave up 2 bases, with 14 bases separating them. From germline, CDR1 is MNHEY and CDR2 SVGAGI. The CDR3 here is CASSYSPGEGAYEQYF. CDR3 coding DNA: TGTGCCAGCAGTTACTCCCCCGGGGAGGGGGCCTACGAGCAGTACTTC.

Here the CDR3 reads CASSLDPVSNEKLFF. The DNA for the CDR3 is TGTGCCAGCAGCTTAGATCCGGTCTCTAATGAAAAACTGTTTTTT. The chain is built from TRBV11-2 and TRBJ1-4; no clear D. CDR3 length: 15 amino acids. Germline V gene sequence: CDR1 SGHAT, CDR2 FQNNGV. The V and J ends lost 0 bases and 3 bases respectively, with 8 bases between them.

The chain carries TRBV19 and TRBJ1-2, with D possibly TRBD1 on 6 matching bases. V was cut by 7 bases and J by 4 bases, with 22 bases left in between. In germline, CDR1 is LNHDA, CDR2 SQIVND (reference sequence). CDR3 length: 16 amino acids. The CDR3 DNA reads TGTGCCAGTATAGTCGAAGACAGGAAGGGGATCTATGGCTACACCTTC. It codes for CASIVEDRKGIYGYTF.

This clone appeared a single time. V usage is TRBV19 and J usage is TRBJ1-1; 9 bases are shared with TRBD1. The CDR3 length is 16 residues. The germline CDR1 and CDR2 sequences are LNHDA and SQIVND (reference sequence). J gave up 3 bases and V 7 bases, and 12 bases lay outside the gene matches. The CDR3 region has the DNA TGTGCCAGTAAAAACAGGGGGCGAGTGGGAGACACTGAAGCTTTCTTT. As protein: CASKNRGRVGDTEAFF.

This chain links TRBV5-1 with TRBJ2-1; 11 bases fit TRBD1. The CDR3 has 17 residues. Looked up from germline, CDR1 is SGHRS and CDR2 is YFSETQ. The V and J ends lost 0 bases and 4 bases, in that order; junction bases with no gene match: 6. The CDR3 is CASSLAFGTGGYNEQFF. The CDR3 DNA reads TGCGCCAGCAGCTTGGCCTTTGGGACAGGGGGGTACAATGAGCAGTTCTTC. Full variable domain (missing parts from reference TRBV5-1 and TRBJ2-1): KAGVTQTPRYLIKTRGQQVTLSCSPISGHRSVSWYQQTPGQGLQFLFEYFSETQRNKGNFPGRFSGRQFSNSRSEMNVSTLELGDSALYLCASSLAFGTGGYNEQFFGPGTRLTVL.

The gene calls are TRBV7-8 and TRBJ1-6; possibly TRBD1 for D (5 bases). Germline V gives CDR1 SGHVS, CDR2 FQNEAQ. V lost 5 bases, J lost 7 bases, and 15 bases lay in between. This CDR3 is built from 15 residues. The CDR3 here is CASSPQDGRNSPLHF. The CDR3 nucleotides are TGTGCCAGCAGCCCACAGGACGGGCGAAATTCACCCCTCCACTTT.

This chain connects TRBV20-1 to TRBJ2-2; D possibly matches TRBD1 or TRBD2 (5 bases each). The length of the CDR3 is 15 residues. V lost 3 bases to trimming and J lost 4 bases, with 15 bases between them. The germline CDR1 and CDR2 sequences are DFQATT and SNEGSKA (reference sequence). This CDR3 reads CSASGTLSGTGELFF. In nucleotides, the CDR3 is TGCAGTGCTAGTGGGACCTTAAGCGGCACCGGGGAGCTGTTTTTT.

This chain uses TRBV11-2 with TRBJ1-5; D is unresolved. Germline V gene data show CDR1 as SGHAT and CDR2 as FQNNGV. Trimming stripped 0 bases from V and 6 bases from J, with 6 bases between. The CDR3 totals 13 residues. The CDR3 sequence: CASSLERGQPQHF. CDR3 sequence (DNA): TGTGCCAGCAGCTTAGAACGGGGTCAGCCCCAGCATTTT. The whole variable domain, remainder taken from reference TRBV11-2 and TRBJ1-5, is EAGVAQSPRYKIIEKRQSVAFWCNPISGHATLYWYQQILGQGPKLLIQFQNNGVVDDSQLPKDRFSAERLKGVDSTLKIQPAKLEDSAVYLCASSLERGQPQHFGDGTRLSIL.

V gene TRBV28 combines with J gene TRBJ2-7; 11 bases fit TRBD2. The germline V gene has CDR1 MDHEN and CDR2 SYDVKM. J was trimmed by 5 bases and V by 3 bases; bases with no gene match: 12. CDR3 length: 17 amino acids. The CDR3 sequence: CASSFPLSGRARDEQYF. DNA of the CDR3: TGTGCCAGCAGTTTCCCCCTTAGCGGGAGGGCCAGGGACGAGCAGTACTTC. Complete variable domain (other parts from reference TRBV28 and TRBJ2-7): DVKVTQSSRYLVKRTGEKVFLECVQDMDHENMFWYRQDPGLGLRLIYFSYDVKMKEKGDIPEGYSVSREKKERFSLILESASTNQTSMYLCASSFPLSGRARDEQYFGPGTRLTVT.

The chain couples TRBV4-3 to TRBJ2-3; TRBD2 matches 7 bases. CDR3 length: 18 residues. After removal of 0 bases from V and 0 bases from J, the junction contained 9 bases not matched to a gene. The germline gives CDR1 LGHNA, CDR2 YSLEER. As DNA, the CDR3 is TGCGCCAGCAGCCAAGAGCCCCTTTTGGGGGGGAGCACAGATACGCAGTATTTT. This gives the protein CASSQEPLLGGSTDTQYF.

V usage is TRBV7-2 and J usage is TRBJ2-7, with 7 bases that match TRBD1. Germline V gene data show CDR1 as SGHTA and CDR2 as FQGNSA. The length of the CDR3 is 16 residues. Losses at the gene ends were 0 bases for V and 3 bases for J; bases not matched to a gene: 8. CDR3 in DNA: TGTGCCAGCAGCTTAGCCAGACAGGGAAGGCTCTACGAGCAGTACTTC. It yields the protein CASSLARQGRLYEQYF.

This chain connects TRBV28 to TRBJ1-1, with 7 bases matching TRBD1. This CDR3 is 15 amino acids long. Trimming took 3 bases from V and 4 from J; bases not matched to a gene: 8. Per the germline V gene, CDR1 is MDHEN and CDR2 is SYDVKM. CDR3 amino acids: CASSFRSHRGTEAFF. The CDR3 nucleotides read TGTGCCAGCAGTTTCCGTTCTCACAGGGGCACTGAAGCTTTCTTT.

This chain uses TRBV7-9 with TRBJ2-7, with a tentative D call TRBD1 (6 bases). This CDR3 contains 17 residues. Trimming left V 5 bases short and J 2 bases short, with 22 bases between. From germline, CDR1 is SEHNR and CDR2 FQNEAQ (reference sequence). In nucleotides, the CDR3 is TGTGCCAGCAGCCTAGGGGGATTAGGGAAAGGGGCCTACGAGCAGTACTTC. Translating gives CASSLGGLGKGAYEQYF.

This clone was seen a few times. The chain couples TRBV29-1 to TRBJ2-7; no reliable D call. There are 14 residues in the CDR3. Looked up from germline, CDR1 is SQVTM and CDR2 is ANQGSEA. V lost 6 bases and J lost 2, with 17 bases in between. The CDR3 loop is CSVSPEAVTYEQYF. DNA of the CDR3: TGCAGCGTCTCTCCTGAGGCCGTCACCTACGAGCAGTACTTC.

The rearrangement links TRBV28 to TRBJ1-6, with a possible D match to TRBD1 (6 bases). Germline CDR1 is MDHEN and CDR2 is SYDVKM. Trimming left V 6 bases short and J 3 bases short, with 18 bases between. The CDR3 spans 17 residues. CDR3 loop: CASRPRRTANYNSPLHF. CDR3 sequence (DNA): TGTGCCAGCAGGCCTCGCCGGACAGCAAACTATAATTCACCCCTCCACTTT.

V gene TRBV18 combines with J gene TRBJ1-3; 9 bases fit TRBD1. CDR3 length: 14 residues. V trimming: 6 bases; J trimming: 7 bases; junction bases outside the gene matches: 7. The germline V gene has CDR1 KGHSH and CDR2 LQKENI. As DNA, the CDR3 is TGTGCCAGCTCCCCGGACAGGGGTATGAACACCATATATTTT. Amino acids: CASSPDRGMNTIYF.